This T cell receptor (beta chain) was sequenced for a study of blood T cell repertoires in COVID-19. Study-level background: Sites in the United States, Italy and Spain provided acute and convalescent COVID-19 samples. Sources were T cells, B-cell-depleted T cells, or PBMCs; the material itself was cDNA or gDNA.

Original methodology: From reference gene primer amplification, estimates of nucleated cell counts were derived. Some clones are missing from TCRdb's copy, which holds only in-frame ones; the method was immunoSEQ multiplex PCR. D and trimming were read from the DNA, whereas the V and J calls and clone size are those reported in that table. The table records roughly 9,200 clones, 80% of them present only once. The CDR3 is 15 residues long. Germline values: CDR1 SGDLS, CDR2 YYNGEE. Trimming took off 5 bases at V and 2 bases at J, with 13 bases between the two ends. J is TRBJ2-2 and V is TRBV9, with D maybe TRBD1 (6 bases). Sequenced: peripheral blood. The clonotype comes from a man aged 70 or older with active COVID-19. CDR3 sequence (DNA): TGTGCCAGCAGGCCTACAGGGATAAACACCGGGGAGCTGTTTTTT. It specifies CASRPTGINTGELFF.